Shown below are 25 T cell receptor beta chains from a single sample sequenced in a study of shared clonotypes between healthy human individuals (dated by TCRdb to the early 2020s). The library came from the immunoSEQ multiplex PCR assay. TCRdb took over this immuneACCESS table, retaining in-frame rearrangements with V and J assigned. Such tables are incomplete; in checked studies, under half of the missing clones stem from an unresolved V gene, and the remainder is unexplained. Across this sample there are more than 2 million clones, with 90% to 96% seen only once. In total, the top ten clones hold roughly 0.13% of the sample. The specimen sequenced was naive CD4+ T cells sorted from blood. The meaning of the sample's cell subset or site label: CD45RA+ positively selected. The receptors were sampled from a man between 18 and 35 years old in good health.

The chain recombines TRBV11-2 with TRBJ1-1; D is perhaps TRBD1 (5 bases). CDR1 and CDR2 from the germline V gene are SGHAT and FQNNGV. The CDR3 length is 15 residues. V shed 2 bases and J shed 5 bases, with 15 bases lying between them. This chain's CDR3 is CASSLITRGETEAFF. CDR3 DNA: TGTGCCAGCAGCTTAATTACGAGGGGCGAGACTGAAGCTTTCTTT.

The V gene is TRBV10-3, the J gene TRBJ2-3; D ambiguous. V lost 6 bases to trimming and J lost 2 bases, with 12 bases between them. CDR1 ENHRY and CDR2 SYGVKD come from the germline V gene. The CDR3 contains 14 residues. CDR3 nucleotides: TGTGCCATCAGCCCACCCCCTCCCACAGATACGCAGTATTTT. It encodes CAISPPPPTDTQYF.

In the case of this clone: An end of the junction differs from the germline gene, which may be a read error. The chain has TRBV7-7 and TRBJ2-5; TRBD1 aligns across 7 bases. Per the germline V gene, CDR1 is SSHAT and CDR2 is FNYEAQ (reference sequence). The CDR3 runs to 15 residues. CDR3 sequence (DNA): TGTGCTAGCAGCTTAGGGGACAGCCCACAAGAGACCCAGTACTTC. Amino acids: CASSLGDSPQETQYF.

This chain joins TRBV6-1 and TRBJ2-2; 8 bases line up with TRBD1. Germline values: CDR1 MNHNS, CDR2 SASEGT. There are 15 residues in the CDR3. V dropped 7 bases and J dropped 5; count of bases not matched to a gene: 9. DNA of the CDR3: TGTGCCAGCACCTCGGGCAGGGGGCGGACCGGGGAGCTGTTTTTT. Protein sequence: CASTSGRGRTGELFF.

This clone showed up just once. J is TRBJ2-7 and V is TRBV4-3; the match to TRBD2 covers 13 bases. The trim removed 8 bases at V and 3 bases at J, leaving 19 bases unmatched. Per the germline V gene, CDR1 is LGHNA and CDR2 is YSLEER. The CDR3 sequence is 19 residues long. The CDR3 DNA follows: TGCGCCAGCTACGAAGGTAGGACTAGCGGGAGTGTAGGGGTCTACGAGCAGTACTTC. This sequence encodes CASYEGRTSGSVGVYEQYF.

The chain has TRBV6-5 and TRBJ2-7, with 8 nucleotides matching TRBD1. The V segment lost 9 bases and the J segment 3 bases; nucleotides outside the gene matches: 7. Germline lookup yields CDR1 MNHEY and CDR2 SVGAGI. The CDR3 extends over 13 amino acids. CDR3 sequence: CASRQGKNYEQYF. CDR3 nucleotides: TGTGCCAGTCGACAGGGGAAAAACTACGAGCAGTACTTC.

About this clone: Within the sample, other DNA sequences also encode this same CDR3. The chain combines TRBV6-5 with TRBJ2-7, with a weak D call TRBD1 (5 bases). The CDR3 is made up of 15 amino acids. Trimming left V 0 bases short and J 0 bases short, with 9 bases between. Germline V gene data show CDR1 as MNHEY and CDR2 as SVGAGI. CDR3 sequence reads: CASSYSGRSSYEQYF. The DNA for the CDR3 is TGTGCCAGCAGTTACTCGGGGCGGAGCTCCTACGAGCAGTACTTC.

This clone was observed a single time. The chain uses TRBV9 and TRBJ1-2; 9 bases agree with TRBD1. Germline CDR1 and CDR2: SGDLS and YYNGEE. Trimming at V came to 3 bases and at J to 4 bases, leaving 4 bases not matched to a gene. The CDR3 spans 14 residues. This CDR3 is CASSAGTGLYGYTF. CDR3 nucleotide sequence: TGTGCCAGCAGCGCCGGGACAGGGCTCTATGGCTACACCTTC.

Here the CDR3 reads CASSLGQGIDSPLHF. The DNA of the CDR3 is TGTGCCAGCAGTTTGGGACAGGGGATAGATTCACCCCTCCACTTT. The chain has TRBV6-5 and TRBJ1-6; 10 nucleotides match TRBD1. CDR1 MNHEY and CDR2 SVGAGI come from the germline V gene. Trimming removed 4 bases from V and 8 bases from J; junction bases left unmatched: 5. The CDR3 spans 15 residues.

In regard to this clone: At one boundary the junction diverges from the germline segment, which might be a read error. The chain joins TRBV7-7 to TRBJ2-5; TRBD1 is a possible D gene (5 bases). The CDR3 runs to 14 residues. Germline V gene data show CDR1 as SSHAT and CDR2 as FNYEAQ (reference sequence). CDR3 nucleotide sequence: TGTGCTAGCAGCTTAATAGGGGCCGGAGAGACCCAGTACTTC. It codes for CASSLIGAGETQYF.

J is TRBJ2-4 and V is TRBV6-1; D is unresolved. The germline V gene has CDR1 MNHNS and CDR2 SASEGT. V lost 3 bases and J 5 bases, leaving 14 bases between the germline ends. The CDR3 covers 15 residues. This chain's CDR3 is CASSDLSVGQNIQYF. The CDR3 DNA reads as TGTGCCAGCAGTGACCTAAGCGTGGGCCAAAACATTCAGTACTTC.

V usage is TRBV6-6 and J usage is TRBJ2-5; 8 nucleotides match TRBD2. V lost 6 bases, J lost 3 bases, and 12 bases stayed unmatched. Germline V gene sequence: CDR1 MNHNY, CDR2 SVGAGI (reference sequence). The CDR3 is 16 amino acids. The CDR3 region has the DNA TGTGCCAGCAGCTTCCGCCCTATTAGCGGGAAAGAGACCCAGTACTTC. Translating it yields CASSFRPISGKETQYF.

This clone was detected a few times. The V gene is TRBV6-5, the J gene TRBJ1-2, with D unresolved. Trimming shortened V by 2 bases and J by 2 bases, and 6 bases separated the two germline ends. CDR1 is MNHEY, CDR2 SVGAGI, per germline. This CDR3 region has 13 residues. CDR3 DNA: TGTGCCAGCAGTTACGACACCAACTATGGCTACACCTTC. Protein: CASSYDTNYGYTF.

This rearrangement joins TRBV5-4 to TRBJ2-7, with 9 bases fitting TRBD1. Per germline, CDR1 SGHNT and CDR2 YYREEE (reference sequence). This CDR3 contains 15 residues. Germline trimming cut 1 base from V and 4 bases from J; bases unmatched to any gene: 6. CDR3 sequence: CASSLSRDRDYEQYF. The CDR3 region has the DNA TGTGCCAGCAGCTTGAGCCGGGACAGGGATTACGAGCAGTACTTC.

The J gene is TRBJ1-3, the V gene TRBV6-5; tentatively, D is TRBD1 (6 bases). The CDR3 contains 15 residues. V lost 6 bases and J 0 bases, leaving 12 bases between the germline ends. Germline CDR1 is MNHEY and CDR2 is SVGAGI. CDR3 amino acids: CASRQGPSSGNTIYF. In nucleotides, the CDR3 is TGTGCCAGCAGACAGGGACCGAGCTCTGGAAACACCATATATTTT.

V usage is TRBV14 and J usage is TRBJ1-6; D ambiguous. CDR3 length equals 13 residues. Trimming cost V 3 bases and J 9 bases, with 9 bases left between them. Germline values: CDR1 SGHDN, CDR2 FVKESK. This chain's CDR3 is CASSQVPASPLHF. The DNA of the CDR3 is TGTGCCAGCAGCCAGGTTCCCGCTTCACCCCTCCACTTT.

Comment on this clone: In the same sample, other DNA sequences code for this CDR3. This sequence joins TRBV18 and TRBJ2-7; TRBD1 agrees at 11 bases. The V gene's germline CDR1 is KGHSH and CDR2 LQKENI. Trimming took 3 bases from V and 4 from J; bases not matched to a gene: 2. The CDR3 sequence is 14 residues long. CDR3 amino acids: CASSPGQGVYEQYF. The CDR3 DNA reads as TGTGCCAGCTCACCGGGACAGGGGGTTTACGAGCAGTACTTC.

The chain recombines TRBV5-1 with TRBJ1-1, with TRBD1 matching over 8 bases. The CDR3 runs to 14 residues. V gave up 8 bases and J gave up 7 bases; unmatched junction bases: 13. Germline assignment: CDR1 SGHRS and CDR2 YFSETQ. The CDR3 loop reads CASGQGEFRVEAFF. CDR3 DNA sequence: TGCGCCAGTGGACAGGGAGAGTTTAGGGTTGAAGCTTTCTTT.

This clone has just one count. The chain combines TRBV5-4 with TRBJ1-2, with TRBD1 matching over 7 bases. V gave up 2 bases and J gave up 2 bases; unmatched junction bases: 9. The CDR3 sequence is 16 residues long. Germline V gene data show CDR1 as SGHNT and CDR2 as YYREEE (reference sequence). CDR3 DNA: TGTGCCAGCAGCTTTGGGAGGGCAGGGGGAAACTATGGCTACACCTTC. Protein product: CASSFGRAGGNYGYTF.

The V and J genes are TRBV30 and TRBJ1-5; 8 positions match TRBD1. In germline, CDR1 is GTSNPN, CDR2 SVGIG (reference sequence). The ends lost 5 bases at V and 6 bases at J; junction bases unmatched: 3. This CDR3 has 12 amino acids. The chain's CDR3 is CAWGTGGQPQHF. The CDR3 coding sequence is TGTGCCTGGGGGACAGGTGGTCAGCCCCAGCATTTT.

The V and J genes are TRBV19 and TRBJ2-2; no clear D. The CDR3 loop spans 16 amino acids. Germline V gene lookup returns CDR1 LNHDA and CDR2 SQIVND (reference sequence). V was shortened by 0 bases and J by 3 bases, with 11 bases between the two germline ends. CDR3: CASSIDGLLDTGELFF. DNA of the CDR3: TGTGCCAGTAGTATAGATGGGTTATTAGACACCGGGGAGCTGTTTTTT. The full variable domain, completed using reference TRBV19 and TRBJ2-2, is DGGITQSPKYLFRKEGQNVTLSCEQNLNHDAMYWYRQDPGQGLRLIYYSQIVNDFQKGDIAEGYSVSREKKESFPLTVTSAQKNPTAFYLCASSIDGLLDTGELFFGEGSRLTVL.

The chain has TRBV7-9 and TRBJ1-6, with TRBD1 matching over 7 bases. The germline gives CDR1 SEHNR, CDR2 FQNEAQ (reference sequence). After removal of 7 bases from V and 7 bases from J, the junction contained 10 bases not matched to a gene. The CDR3 totals 15 residues. The CDR3 coding sequence is TGTGCCAGCACCCCGGGGGACAGAGCAAATTCACCCCTCCACTTT. Protein sequence: CASTPGDRANSPLHF.

This clone was picked up a small number of times. This chain connects TRBV11-1 to TRBJ1-6; D gene unclear. V was clipped by 5 bases and J by 0 bases, with 17 bases between them. The CDR3 length is 18 residues. Germline-derived CDR1 and CDR2 are SGHAT and FQDESV (reference sequence). CDR3 region: CASSPIGQLNSYNSPLHF. The CDR3 DNA follows: TGTGCCAGCAGCCCTATTGGGCAGTTAAACTCCTATAATTCACCCCTCCACTTT.

The chain links TRBV5-1 to TRBJ2-7; 10 positions agree with TRBD2. CDR3 length equals 17 residues. V lost 1 base and J lost 4; bases outside the gene matches: 11. CDR1 is SGHRS and CDR2 is YFSETQ in the germline V gene. The CDR3: CASSLYSTSGKAYEQYF. CDR3 sequence (DNA): TGCGCCAGCAGCTTGTATTCCACTAGCGGGAAGGCGTACGAGCAGTACTTC.

V and J are TRBV4-1 and TRBJ2-5; 7 bases agree with TRBD2. The CDR3 extends over 13 amino acids. Losses at the gene ends were 3 bases for V and 5 bases for J; bases not matched to a gene: 3. Germline V gene lookup returns CDR1 MGHRA and CDR2 YSYEKL. CDR3 loop: CASSQTSWETQYF. CDR3 bases: TGCGCCAGCAGCCAGACTAGCTGGGAGACCCAGTACTTC.